This entry is about one TCR beta chain. Cohort placement rested on clinical history that participants reported themselves. These data originate in a study of blood T cell repertoires in COVID-19. Study summary: T cells, B-cell-depleted T cells, or PBMCs supplied cDNA or gDNA.

Data came from immunoSEQ multiplex PCR; TCRdb stores just in-frame clones and leaves some out. The sample carries over 150,000 clones, less than 90% recorded once. Germline V gives CDR1 SGDLS, CDR2 YYNGEE. The ends lost 0 bases at V and 3 bases at J; junction bases unmatched: 2. CDR3 length: 15 residues. Sequencing was done on a sample of PBMCs or T cells enriched from blood (not recorded which). The clonotype comes from a woman between 50 and 59 years old who had recovered from COVID-19. V and J are TRBV9 and TRBJ2-2; 7 positions match TRBD1. The CDR3 nucleotides read TGTGCCAGCAGCGTAGAGGGGGCCTACACCGGGGAGCTGTTTTTT. This codes for CASSVEGAYTGELFF.